This record looks at one T cell receptor beta chain sequence and its context. Antigen specificity is unknown. Being one base from a much bigger clone, this may be a read error. The CDR3 extends over 15 amino acids. The V gene's germline CDR1 is MNHEY and CDR2 SVGAGI. The data were obtained in a study of molecular identifiers for immune sequencing clone quantification. Sorted naive CD8 T cells were those defined as CD8+CD4-CCR7+CD45RA+. General study findings and limits: The share of molecules held by clones above 20 RNA copies was over 99% in effector cells and under 1% in naive cells. Jurkat TCR RNA spiked in from one cell could reportedly be detected among about a million naive cells.

In TCRdb, the PCR reads were re-called with MiXCR into one record per CDR3 protein. The data hold about 36,000 distinct CDR3 sequences, with about 18% observed a single time. The source material was naive CD8+ T cells from blood, with Jurkat cell RNA spiked in. Sample subset: FACS-sorted CD8+CD4-CCR7+CD45RA+ naive T cells. The rearrangement uses TRBV6-5 and TRBJ2-3; D unresolved. The clonotype was recovered from a human donor in good health. Some libraries in this study had Jurkat cell RNA spiked in. The CDR3 DNA is TGTGCCAACAGTTCACCCTCGGGCCGCACAGATACGCAGTATTTT. Translated: CANSSPSGRTDTQYF.